These T cell receptor beta chains were read from a single sample in a study of CD4+ T cells in melanoma. Only in-frame clones appear in the TCRdb table, and some are missing; sequencing was by immunoSEQ multiplex PCR. Here the sample spans about 120,000 clones, 92% being singletons. Sequenced input: peripheral blood. The receptors come from a human donor with melanoma. CDR3s include the opening cysteine and the closing phenylalanine or tryptophan. The D gene is left open where the match is weak. The size of a clone is reported for some rows only, either as once, few or many, or as a class for expanded clones.

TRBJ2-1,TRBD2,NA,TRBV12-5,TGTGCTAGTGGTTCCGGGACTAGCTCAACCCATGAGCAGTTCTTC,CASGSGTSSTHEQFF
TRBJ2-1,NA,NA,TRBV5-6,TGTGCCAGCAGCTTATACGATTCCTACAATGAGCAGTTCTTC,CASSLYDSYNEQFF
TRBJ1-1,TRBD1,NA,TRBV15,TGTGCCACCACCCTACAGGGGGCCTCTGAAGCTTTCTTT,CATTLQGASEAFF
TRBJ2-5,NA,NA,TRBV11-3,TGTGCCAGCAGCTCACGAGGGGGGGGTCTTGAGACCCAGTACTTC,CASSSRGGGLETQYF
TRBJ2-7,TRBD1,many,TRBV18,TGTGCCAGCTCACCTGACAGGGCCGAGCAGTACTTC,CASSPDRAEQYF
TRBJ2-5,NA,once,TRBV7-7,TGTGCCAGCAGTCCTCAGGGTCATGAGACCCAGTACTTC,CASSPQGHETQYF
TRBJ2-5,NA,NA,TRBV7-2,TGTGCCAGCAGCTTAAGCTGGCAAGAGACCCAGTACTTC,CASSLSWQETQYF
TRBJ1-2,NA,NA,TRBV11-1,TGTGCCAGCAGCGTATCCCTGAACTATGGCTACACCTTC,CASSVSLNYGYTF
TRBJ1-2,TRBD1,NA,TRBV19,TGTGCCAGTAGTATAACAGGGGGCTTTGGCTACACCTTC,CASSITGGFGYTF
TRBJ2-7,NA,NA,TRBV5-1,TGCGCCAGCGGCCCCCTGAGCTCCTACGAGCAGTACTTC,CASGPLSSYEQYF
TRBJ2-1,TRBD2,NA,TRBV5-4,TGTGCCAGCAGCCCCGGGGGTAGCGGGGGCGATGAGCAGTTCTTC,CASSPGGSGGDEQFF
TRBJ2-1,NA,NA,TRBV11-2,TGTGCCAGCAGCCCCGTCGGGCCAGCGGGCAGCTACAATGAGCAGTTCTTC,CASSPVGPAGSYNEQFF
TRBJ1-5,NA,NA,TRBV5-1,TGCGCCAGCAGCAACACGGGCAGCCCAGGGGAGCCCCAGCATTTT,CASSNTGSPGEPQHF
TRBJ1-1,NA,NA,TRBV4-3,TGCGCCAGCAGCCAAGATTATTTCATAAATGAAGCTTTCTTT,CASSQDYFINEAFF
TRBJ1-5,TRBD1,few,TRBV4-3,TGCGCCAGCAGCCCGGGACAGGGGAAGCAGCCCCAGCATTTT,CASSPGQGKQPQHF
TRBJ1-2,NA,NA,TRBV5-6,TGTGCCAGCAGCTGGCGCGGGAGGGAGGTAACCTATGGCTACACCTTC,CASSWRGREVTYGYTF
TRBJ2-7,NA,NA,TRBV18,TGTGCCAGCTCACCATACAGGGACAACGAGCAGTACTTC,CASSPYRDNEQYF
TRBJ2-2,NA,NA,TRBV7-6,TGTGCCAGTCTCGTGTCGAGCGGGAACACCGGGGAGCTGTTTTTT,CASLVSSGNTGELFF
TRBJ1-2,TRBD1,NA,TRBV9,TGTGCCAGCAGCACTCAACCCGGGACAGGCTATGGCTACACCTTC,CASSTQPGTGYGYTF
TRBJ2-1,NA,NA,TRBV7-2,TGTGCCAGCAGCCCATGGGACCGTAGCTCCTACAATGAGCAGTTCTTC,CASSPWDRSSYNEQFF
TRBJ2-1,TRBD1,few,TRBV7-9,TGTGCCAGCAGCTTAGGCAGGGGGCCCTCCTACAATGAGCAGTTCTTC,CASSLGRGPSYNEQFF
TRBJ1-2,NA,NA,TRBV11-2,TGTGCCAGCAGCTTAGATAGTTGGAGTGGGTATGGCTACACCTTC,CASSLDSWSGYGYTF
TRBJ2-7,TRBD1,NA,TRBV7-9,TGTGCCAGCAGCTTAGAATTTTACAGGGGTGGCGAGCAGTACTTC,CASSLEFYRGGEQYF
TRBJ2-2,NA,NA,TRBV6-5,TGTGCCAGCAGTTACTCGAGTCGGGGAGGAAAGCTGTTTTTT,CASSYSSRGGKLFF
TRBJ2-7,NA,NA,TRBV11-3,TGTGCCAGCAGCTTACGGGGGCAGGATTACGAGCAGTACTTC,CASSLRGQDYEQYF
TRBJ2-1,TRBD2,NA,TRBV18,TGTGCCAGCTCACCAGAACTAGCGGGATACGAGCAGTTCTTC,CASSPELAGYEQFF
TRBJ1-2,TRBD1,NA,TRBV7-2,TGTGCCAGCAGCTTAGACCCCGGGGACAGAGTGGGAGGCTACACCTTC,CASSLDPGDRVGGYTF
TRBJ2-7,NA,NA,TRBV5-1,TGCGCCAGCAGCCCAGACACCTACAACACCTACGAGCAGTACTTC,CASSPDTYNTYEQYF
TRBJ1-2,NA,NA,TRBV28,TGTGCCAGCAGTTCGGCGTACTATGGCTACACCTTC,CASSSAYYGYTF
TRBJ2-1,TRBD2,once,TRBV5-6,TGTGCCAGCAGCTCGGTGACTAGCGGGCTGGTCAATGAGCAGTTCTTC,CASSSVTSGLVNEQFF
TRBJ1-1,NA,NA,TRBV28,TGTGCCAGGAGACTGGTGGGGTGCACTGAAGCTTTCTTT,CARRLVGCTEAFF
TRBJ2-7,NA,NA,TRBV28,TGTGCCAGCAGTCATAGGGGCGAGCAGTACTTC,CASSHRGEQYF
TRBJ2-7,TRBD1,NA,TRBV6-5,TGTGCCAGCAGCCTGGGACAGGGCTACGAGCAGTACTTC,CASSLGQGYEQYF
TRBJ2-1,NA,NA,TRBV6-1,TGTGCCAGCGGGGCGCGCGGGGGAACAGGGAATGAGCAGTTCTTC,CASGARGGTGNEQFF
TRBJ2-5,TRBD1,NA,TRBV7-9,TGTGCCAGCAGCTCCAGACGACAGGGGGCGGAGGAGACCCAGTACTTC,CASSSRRQGAEETQYF
TRBJ1-5,NA,NA,TRBV28,TGTGCCAGCAGTTCCCCCCCCGGGAATACTCAGCCCCAGCATTTT,CASSSPPGNTQPQHF
TRBJ2-3,TRBD2,NA,TRBV7-3,TGTGCCAGCAGCTACGGGACTAGTCGCACAGATACGCAGTATTTT,CASSYGTSRTDTQYF
TRBJ2-5,NA,NA,TRBV6-1,TGTGCCAGCAGGAAAGAGGAGACCCAGTACTTC,CASRKEETQYF
TRBJ2-5,TRBD2,NA,TRBV14,TGTGCCAGCAGCCAAGGGGTGACTAGCGGACAAGAGACCCAGTACTTC,CASSQGVTSGQETQYF
TRBJ2-2,NA,NA,TRBV28,TGTGCCAGCATGAGACGATCGAACACCGGGGAGCTGTTTTTT,CASMRRSNTGELFF
TRBJ2-7,NA,NA,TRBV4-3,TGCGCCAGCAGCCAAGATTTGTACCTTGAGGGTAGCGACGAGCAGTACTTC,CASSQDLYLEGSDEQYF
TRBJ2-7,NA,NA,TRBV10-3,TGTGCCATCAGTGTTCAGGGCAAGCAGTACTTC,CAISVQGKQYF
TRBJ2-3,TRBD2,many,TRBV9,TGTGCCAGCAGCGCAACTAGCGGGGGTATGCCAGATACGCAGTATTTT,CASSATSGGMPDTQYF
TRBJ1-4,NA,NA,TRBV5-8,TGTGCCAGCAGCTTGGGGGGCCCTAATGAAAAACTGTTTTTT,CASSLGGPNEKLFF
TRBJ2-3,NA,once,TRBV5-4,TGTGCCAGCAGCTTGGCTTGGGGGATTCCAGATACGCAGTATTTT,CASSLAWGIPDTQYF
TRBJ2-7,TRBD1,NA,TRBV10-3,TGTGCCATCAGTGAGGGGACAGATTATTACGAGCAGTACTTC,CAISEGTDYYEQYF
TRBJ2-2,TRBD2,NA,TRBV4-3,TGCGCCAGCAGCCAATCAAGACTAGCGGGGGGCACGCTGTTTTTT,CASSQSRLAGGTLFF